The clone carrying this TCR beta chain was observed once. Its matching antigen is unknown. Gene names are mouse gene names. The CDR3 end lies 1 residue beyond the end of the read and is filled in from the germline J gene. Germline assignment: CDR1 SNHLY and CDR2 FYNGKV (reference sequence). This CDR3 has 14 residues. V lost 4 bases to trimming and J lost 6 bases; unmatched junction nucleotides: 1. This specimen comes from a study of tissue T cells after allogeneic stem cell transplantation. Only in-frame clones appear in the TCRdb table, and some are missing; sequencing was by immunoSEQ multiplex PCR. The sample has around 8,000 clones, under 55% seen once; the top ten hold approximately 8.4%. Study-wide points: Blood and spleen captured only part of the tissue TCR repertoire. Which tissue TCRs were alloreactive or antigen-specific was not determined. Some clones might be persisting host cells. Few T cell clones were shared across patients, but motif clusters showed tissue-specific shared signatures.

Time point given: mouse harvest day 7 after allogeneic transplant. The graft held 10^6 splenic CD5+ T cells and 10^7 T-cell-depleted bone marrow cells. This mouse GVHD model was MHC-mismatched B6 to BALB/c, profiled day 7 or 14. The sequence derives from a female BALB/c mouse given C57BL/6 T cells with graft-versus-host disease after an allogeneic hematopoietic cell transplant. The sample was gut tissue. The chain employs TRBV3 and TRBJ2-4; the match to TRBD2 covers 13 bases. CDR3 protein: CASSSGLGGNTLYF. The DNA read from the CDR3 is TGTGCCAGCAGCTCGGGACTGGGGGGGAACACCTTGTAC.